This TCR beta chain was sequenced during a study of blood T cell repertoires in COVID-19. Looking at the study overall: Both acute and convalescent COVID-19 samples were obtained from the United States, Italy and Spain. T cells, B-cell-depleted T cells, or PBMCs supplied cDNA or gDNA.

The CDR3 contains 14 residues. Germline V CDR1 and CDR2: SGHRS, YFSETQ. V lost 0 bases, J lost 2 bases, and 7 bases lay in between. Per the original data handling: Nucleated cell number was recorded as an estimate derived from reference gene primer amplification. The protocol was immunoSEQ multiplex PCR, while the TCRdb copy is restricted to in-frame clones and leaves out a portion. From that table come the V and J calls and clone size; the DNA was used to work out D and trimming. The data contain a few hundred thousand clones, around nine tenths of them seen just once; the ten biggest clones take up roughly 7.2%. Seattle researchers signed up patients amid active infection and tracked them longitudinally.

Specimen: peripheral blood. V and J are TRBV5-1 and TRBJ2-3; no reliable D call. The sequence derives from a woman aged 55-70 years with COVID-19, enrolled during active disease. CDR3 amino acids: CASSLVSDTDTQYF. In nucleotides, the CDR3 is TGCGCCAGCAGCTTGGTCAGCGACACAGATACGCAGTATTTT.